This T cell receptor (beta chain) was captured in a study of shared clonotypes between healthy human individuals. Original processing notes: ImmunoSEQ output lacked quality scores and full-length reads, limiting matched filtering. Generated by immunoSEQ multiplex PCR, the TCRdb table keeps only in-frame clones and is missing some. V, J and clone size were drawn from that table, and D and trimming were deduced from the DNA. The sample lists about 2.4 million clones, over 85% seen once, with roughly 0.36% in the top ten. In germline, CDR1 is SGHRS, CDR2 YFSETQ. V lost 2 bases and J lost 6; bases outside the gene matches: 10. The CDR3 runs 16 residues.

This receptor was identified in a man aged 18 to 35 in good health. Some clones in this sample may be carry-over from other donors' samples. Sequencing input: naive CD4+ T cells from PBMCs. The sample's subset: CD45RA+ positively selected. V is TRBV5-1 and J is TRBJ2-7; 11 nucleotides align to TRBD2. CDR3 sequence (DNA): TGCGCCAGCAGCTTAGGGTCAACTAGCGGGAGTTCCGAGCAGTACTTC. Residues: CASSLGSTSGSSEQYF.